Below, 30 T cell receptor beta chains from the same sample are listed, as sequenced in a study of T cell responses to AZD1222 COVID-19 vaccine. Method: immunoSEQ multiplex PCR; TCRdb's copy keeps in-frame clones and lacks some. The sample consists of around 100,000 clones, around 91% of them appearing once. The sample consisted of peripheral blood, taken on day 0 of AZD1222 vaccination. These receptors originate from an adult in good health.

The chain couples TRBV5-1 to TRBJ2-7; perhaps TRBD2 as D (5 bases). Germline CDR1 SGHRS, CDR2 YFSETQ. This CDR3 contains 15 residues. Trimming left V 0 bases short and J 6 bases short, with 16 bases between. The CDR3 coding sequence is TGCGCCAGCAGCTTGGGAGGGCTGACCTCTTTCGAGCAGTACTTC. Translated, it gives CASSLGGLTSFEQYF.

The chain employs TRBV4-1 and TRBJ1-3; D is undetermined. The V and J ends lost 1 base and 4 bases respectively, with 11 bases between them. Germline assignment: CDR1 MGHRA and CDR2 YSYEKL. This CDR3 comprises 15 residues. For the CDR3, the DNA is TGCGCCAGCAGCCAAGTCCTTGGGGAAGGAAACACCATATATTTT. Encoded protein: CASSQVLGEGNTIYF.

The chain recombines TRBV19 with TRBJ2-1, with D perhaps TRBD2 (7 bases). CDR1 is LNHDA, CDR2 SQIVND, per germline (reference sequence). The CDR3 runs 17 residues. Trimming took 5 bases from V and 2 from J, leaving 19 bases between them. CDR3 sequence (DNA): TGTGCCAGTAGTCTCCGTGACCGGGGGGCCCCCTACAATGAGCAGTTCTTC. Translating it yields CASSLRDRGAPYNEQFF.

The chain carries TRBV11-1 and TRBJ2-5; a weak D match, TRBD1 (5 bases). This CDR3 is built from 15 residues. V lost 5 bases and J lost 3, with 16 bases in between. The V gene's germline CDR1 is SGHAT and CDR2 FQDESV (reference sequence). In nucleotides, the CDR3 is TGTGCCAGCAGCCGAAGTACAGGAAAAAAAGAGACCCAGTACTTC. Translated, it gives CASSRSTGKKETQYF.

The count of this clone is one. The V call is TRBV6-5, the J call TRBJ1-1; D unresolved. Trimming shortened V by 7 bases and J by 4 bases, and 19 bases separated the two germline ends. The CDR3 is 15 amino acids. Germline V lookup: CDR1 MNHEY, CDR2 SVGAGI. DNA for the CDR3: TGTGCCAGCATAAAGGGTAGCGTTGGTGTCACTGAAGCTTTCTTT. Protein product: CASIKGSVGVTEAFF.

The chain has TRBV4-1 and TRBJ2-7; possible D gene TRBD2, 6 bases. Germline CDR1 MGHRA, CDR2 YSYEKL. Trimming stripped 1 base from V and 0 bases from J, with 13 bases between. There are 16 residues in the CDR3. In nucleotides, the CDR3 is TGCGCCAGCAGCCAAGTACCGGGACTTGACTCCTACGAGCAGTACTTC. This sequence encodes CASSQVPGLDSYEQYF.

V gene TRBV27 combines with J gene TRBJ2-3; D remains unclear. V was shortened by 5 bases and J by 6 bases, with 6 bases between the two germline ends. There are 11 residues in the CDR3. Germline CDR1 MNHEY, CDR2 SMNVEV (reference sequence). The CDR3 coding sequence is TGTGCCAGCAGTACCGAGGATACGCAGTATTTT. Translating it yields CASSTEDTQYF.

The chain employs TRBV3-1 (or the pseudogene TRBV3-2) and TRBJ1-5, with a weak D call TRBD1 (5 bases). The V gene lost 4 bases and the J gene lost 4 bases, with 17 bases spanning the gap. The CDR3 has 16 residues. Looked up from germline, CDR1 is LGHDT and CDR2 is YNNKEL (reference sequence). CDR3 sequence: CASSPPVRVANQPQHF. The CDR3 DNA follows: TGTGCCAGCAGCCCGCCTGTCAGGGTAGCTAATCAGCCCCAGCATTTT.

The gene calls are TRBV9 and TRBJ2-1, with 10 bases fitting TRBD2. Germline CDR1 and CDR2: SGDLS and YYNGEE. Germline trimming cut 3 bases from V and 5 bases from J; bases unmatched to any gene: 14. The CDR3 is made up of 18 amino acids. The CDR3 DNA is TGTGCCAGCAGCGAGGCCCCTACGCGAGCGGGGGGGAACAATGAGCAGTTCTTC. As protein: CASSEAPTRAGGNNEQFF.

The chain combines TRBV14 with TRBJ1-1, with a weak D call TRBD1 (5 bases). This CDR3 is built from 16 residues. V gave up 2 bases and J gave up 3 bases, with 16 bases separating them. Germline values: CDR1 SGHDN, CDR2 FVKESK. CDR3 sequence reads: CASSQRAGMGYTEAFF. The CDR3, as DNA: TGTGCCAGCAGCCAAAGGGCAGGGATGGGGTACACTGAAGCTTTCTTT.

This rearrangement joins TRBV5-1 to TRBJ2-7; D is perhaps TRBD1 (6 bases). Trimming stripped 2 bases from V and 6 bases from J, with 15 bases between. Germline-derived CDR1 and CDR2 are SGHRS and YFSETQ. The CDR3 is 14 residues long. The CDR3 reads CASSFSGTTLEQYF. The CDR3 DNA sequence: TGCGCCAGCAGCTTCTCCGGGACAACCCTCGAGCAGTACTTC. The variable domain in full, completed from reference TRBV5-1 and TRBJ2-7, reads KAGVTQTPRYLIKTRGQQVTLSCSPISGHRSVSWYQQTPGQGLQFLFEYFSETQRNKGNFPGRFSGRQFSNSRSEMNVSTLELGDSALYLCASSFSGTTLEQYFGPGTRLTVT.

This rearrangement joins TRBV7-2 to TRBJ1-2; D gene ambiguous. This CDR3 contains 15 residues. V dropped 3 bases and J dropped 7 bases, with 18 bases sitting between them. In germline, CDR1 is SGHTA, CDR2 FQGNSA. Here the CDR3 reads CASSFIVAEVLGYTF. The DNA for the CDR3 is TGTGCCAGCAGCTTTATTGTTGCCGAGGTACTTGGCTACACCTTC.

This clone has a handful of counts. The V and J genes are TRBV20-1 and TRBJ2-1; the D is unclear. The CDR3 extends over 10 amino acids. Germline lookup yields CDR1 DFQATT and CDR2 SNEGSKA (reference sequence). Trimming removed 6 bases from V and 10 bases from J, with 10 bases in between. CDR3 residues: CSANVREQFF. The CDR3 DNA reads TGCAGTGCCAACGTTAGGGAGCAGTTCTTC.

V and J are TRBV7-8 and TRBJ1-2, with D tentatively TRBD1 (5 bases). The CDR3 spans 15 residues. With 0 bases removed from V and 6 bases from J, the gap between germline ends came to 14 bases. Germline-derived CDR1 and CDR2 are SGHVS and FQNEAQ. The chain's CDR3 is CASSLAMQGTHGYTF. The CDR3 nucleotides are TGTGCCAGCAGCTTAGCCATGCAGGGAACTCATGGCTACACCTTC.

The CDR3 nucleotides are TGTGCCAGCAGCTTAGATCGGGAGACCCAGTACTTC. Its translation is CASSLDRETQYF. V gene TRBV11-2 combines with J gene TRBJ2-5, with D unresolved. The CDR3 extends over 12 amino acids. Per the germline V gene, CDR1 is SGHAT and CDR2 is FQNNGV. V gave up 0 bases and J gave up 5 bases, with 4 bases separating them. Combining the CDR3 with reference TRBV11-2 and TRBJ2-5 gives the whole variable domain EAGVAQSPRYKIIEKRQSVAFWCNPISGHATLYWYQQILGQGPKLLIQFQNNGVVDDSQLPKDRFSAERLKGVDSTLKIQPAKLEDSAVYLCASSLDRETQYFGPGTRLLVL.

This chain links TRBV7-2 with TRBJ2-3; tentatively, D is TRBD1 or TRBD2 (6 bases each). V was shortened by 5 bases and J by 2 bases, with 14 bases between the two germline ends. CDR3 length: 15 amino acids. Germline values: CDR1 SGHTA, CDR2 FQGNSA. CDR3 in DNA: TGTGCCAGCAGCCTCGCGGGACATAACACAGATACGCAGTATTTT. Translating it yields CASSLAGHNTDTQYF.

The chain is built from TRBV4-2 and TRBJ2-3; TRBD2 matches at 8 bases. This CDR3 has 17 residues. CDR1 is LGHNA, CDR2 YNFKEQ, per germline. Trimming removed 1 base from V and 6 bases from J; junction bases left unmatched: 12. The CDR3 is CASSQALFRGGEDTQYF. In DNA form, the CDR3 reads TGTGCCAGCAGCCAAGCCCTTTTTCGGGGGGGCGAGGATACGCAGTATTTT.

The rearrangement joins TRBV9 to TRBJ2-7, with 10 nucleotides matching TRBD1. V lost 3 bases, J lost 6 bases, and 9 bases stayed unmatched. In germline, CDR1 is SGDLS, CDR2 YYNGEE. This CDR3 contains 15 residues. CDR3 in DNA: TGTGCCAGCAGCGAGGGGACAGGGGAGTACGGCGAGCAGTACTTC. Its protein product is CASSEGTGEYGEQYF.

The J gene is TRBJ2-3, the V gene TRBV28; D tentatively fits TRBD1 or TRBD2 (5 bases each). The V and J ends lost 3 bases and 7 bases respectively, with 14 bases between them. This CDR3 spans 14 amino acids. Germline lookup yields CDR1 MDHEN and CDR2 SYDVKM. The CDR3 DNA is TGTGCCAGCAGTTTCCAATCGGGACCCTATACGCAGTATTTT. It translates to CASSFQSGPYTQYF.

The J gene is TRBJ2-3, the V gene TRBV7-9, with 8 bases aligning to TRBD2. CDR1 and CDR2 (germline): SEHNR, FQNEAQ (reference sequence). V was pared by 4 bases and J by 9 bases, with 15 bases of the junction left unmatched. CDR3 length: 16 amino acids. CDR3 in amino acids: CASSSLLGTSGGTQYF. The CDR3 DNA follows: TGTGCCAGCAGCTCCCTCCTCGGGACTAGTGGCGGCACGCAGTATTTT. The full variable domain, completed using reference TRBV7-9 and TRBJ2-3, is DTGVSQNPRHKITKRGQNVTFRCDPISEHNRLYWYRQTLGQGPEFLTYFQNEAQLEKSRLLSDRFSAERPKGSFSTLEIQRTEQGDSAMYLCASSSLLGTSGGTQYFGPGTRLTVL.

This sequence joins TRBV11-2 and TRBJ2-6; 8 bases map to TRBD1. In germline, CDR1 is SGHAT, CDR2 FQNNGV. The V segment lost 5 bases and the J segment 0 bases; nucleotides outside the gene matches: 3. The CDR3 is 16 residues long. In nucleotides, the CDR3 is TGTGCCAGCAGCCCCGGGACAGGCTCTGGGGCCAACGTCCTGACTTTC. This gives the protein CASSPGTGSGANVLTF.

CDR3 bases: TGTGCCAGCAGCCACACCTTAGGTAAAGCTTTCTTT. This translates into CASSHTLGKAFF. The chain uses TRBV3-1 (or the pseudogene TRBV3-2) and TRBJ1-1; D not resolved. This CDR3 is built from 12 residues. The germline V and J ends were trimmed by 3 bases and 9 bases, with 11 bases remaining between them. CDR1 is LGHDT, CDR2 YNNKEL, per germline (reference sequence).

The chain recombines TRBV12-3 or TRBV12-4 with TRBJ2-7, with D unclear. This CDR3 has 13 residues. Trimming took 7 bases from V and 6 from J, leaving 16 bases between them. Here the CDR3 DNA reads TGTGCCAGCACTTCGGGTTTCCGCCTCGAGCAGTACTTC. Protein sequence: CASTSGFRLEQYF.

Only a few counts were recorded for this clone. The chain carries TRBV5-1 and TRBJ1-1, with 8 bases fitting TRBD1. Germline V CDR1 and CDR2: SGHRS, YFSETQ. The CDR3 runs 15 residues. The V and J ends lost 3 bases and 1 base, in that order; junction bases with no gene match: 5. The CDR3 loop reads CASSSSTGGNTEAFF. In DNA, the CDR3 is TGCGCCAGCAGCTCAAGTACAGGGGGGAACACTGAAGCTTTCTTT. The whole variable domain, filled in from reference TRBV5-1 and TRBJ1-1, reads KAGVTQTPRYLIKTRGQQVTLSCSPISGHRSVSWYQQTPGQGLQFLFEYFSETQRNKGNFPGRFSGRQFSNSRSEMNVSTLELGDSALYLCASSSSTGGNTEAFFGQGTRLTVV.

This chain links TRBV5-4 with TRBJ2-7; 7 positions agree with TRBD2. The trim removed 8 bases at V and 3 bases at J, leaving 11 bases unmatched. The CDR3 has 14 residues. CDR1 is SGHNT, CDR2 YYREEE, per germline (reference sequence). CDR3 loop: CARRLRDYIYEQYF. The CDR3 region has the DNA TGTGCCAGGCGTTTACGGGACTATATCTACGAGCAGTACTTC.

The V gene is TRBV15, the J gene TRBJ2-6; unclear D gene. Germline V lookup: CDR1 LNHNV, CDR2 YYDKDF (reference sequence). This CDR3 spans 16 amino acids. V was clipped by 1 base and J by 1 base, with 8 bases between them. The CDR3: CATSRAQGSGANVLTF. CDR3 sequence (DNA): TGTGCCACCAGCAGAGCACAAGGGTCTGGGGCCAACGTCCTGACTTTC.

The chain links TRBV20-1 to TRBJ2-1; no clear D. The germline gives CDR1 DFQATT, CDR2 SNEGSKA (reference sequence). This CDR3 region has 8 residues. The V gene lost 8 bases and the J gene lost 16 bases, with 12 bases spanning the gap. CDR3 protein: CSPQVGFF. The CDR3 bases are TGCAGTCCCCAGGTAGGATTCTTC.

The chain uses TRBV5-1 and TRBJ1-3; TRBD1 matches 8 bases. The CDR3 length is 13 residues. CDR1 is SGHRS, CDR2 YFSETQ, per germline. The V segment lost 5 bases and the J segment 8 bases; nucleotides outside the gene matches: 6. CDR3 DNA sequence: TGCGCCAGCAGATCTGACAGGGGTGACACCATATATTTT. Translated: CASRSDRGDTIYF.

This chain links TRBV7-9 with TRBJ2-2; D might be TRBD2 (7 bases). Trimming left V 4 bases short and J 4 bases short, with 13 bases between. The CDR3 sequence is 15 residues long. The germline V gene encodes CDR1 SEHNR and CDR2 FQNEAQ (reference sequence). The CDR3 sequence: CASSSPAGATGELFF. In DNA form, the CDR3 reads TGTGCCAGCAGCTCTCCCGCGGGGGCCACCGGGGAGCTGTTTTTT.

This sequence joins TRBV10-2 and TRBJ2-1, with 10 bases identical to TRBD2. The CDR3 runs to 15 residues. V shed 6 bases, J shed 4 bases, and the junction held 6 bases outside the gene matches. The germline V gene has CDR1 WSHSY and CDR2 SAAADI. Here the CDR3 reads CASRPLAGAYNEQFF. CDR3 nucleotides: TGCGCCAGCAGGCCGCTAGCGGGGGCGTACAATGAGCAGTTCTTC.